These 11 T cell receptor beta chains came from one sample sequenced in a study of blood T cell repertoires in COVID-19. Sequencing used immunoSEQ multiplex PCR; TCRdb keeps in-frame clones, though not all of them. The sample contains some 45,000 clones, around nine tenths of which appear only once. Sequenced material: peripheral blood. The origin of the receptors is a human donor in a cohort sampled during active COVID-19.

The V call is TRBV11-2, the J call TRBJ1-1, with a possible D match to TRBD1 (5 bases). The CDR3 sequence is 15 residues long. V was pared by 1 base and J by 5 bases, with 14 bases between. Germline values: CDR1 SGHAT, CDR2 FQNNGV. The chain's CDR3 is CASSLVAGGGTEAFF. The CDR3 nucleotides are TGTGCCAGCAGCTTAGTAGCGGGGGGAGGGACTGAAGCTTTCTTT.

This clone is a singleton in its sample. The chain joins TRBV9 to TRBJ2-2; no clear D gene. Trimming took 0 bases from V and 4 from J, leaving 13 bases between them. Germline lookup yields CDR1 SGDLS and CDR2 YYNGEE. This CDR3 has 16 amino acids. The CDR3, as DNA: TGTGCCAGCAGCGTAGCTCCAAGTAGGAGCACCGGGGAGCTGTTTTTT. Amino acid sequence: CASSVAPSRSTGELFF.

The CDR3 spells CASSSRGGGYYEQYF. The CDR3 coding sequence is TGTGCCAGCAGCTCCAGGGGAGGGGGGTACTACGAGCAGTACTTC. The rearrangement joins TRBV21-1 to TRBJ2-7; the D segment call TRBD2 is taken from the table without a DNA check. TRBV21-1 counts as a pseudogene. This CDR3 has 15 residues.

The chain joins TRBV29-1 to TRBJ1-2, with TRBD1 as a possible D gene (6 bases). V was cut by 7 bases and J by 3 bases, with 21 bases left in between. CDR3 length equals 15 residues. CDR1 is SQVTM and CDR2 is ANQGSEA in the germline V gene. Here the CDR3 reads CSGFVGGARDYGYTF. CDR3 coding DNA: TGCAGCGGGTTCGTGGGGGGGGCGCGGGACTATGGCTACACCTTC.

This rearrangement joins TRBV2 to TRBJ2-6; 8 nucleotides line up with TRBD1. Germline CDR1 and CDR2: SNHLY and FYNNEI. The CDR3 is made up of 17 amino acids. Germline trimming cut 4 bases from V and 1 base from J; bases unmatched to any gene: 6. The CDR3 reads CASSGGQGSSGANVLTF. The CDR3, as DNA: TGTGCCAGCAGTGGAGGACAGGGAAGTTCTGGGGCCAACGTCCTGACTTTC.

This chain uses TRBV7-2 with TRBJ2-7, with 15 positions matching TRBD2. The CDR3 is 17 residues long. V was clipped by 5 bases and J by 2 bases; unmatched bases: 7. Germline CDR1 and CDR2: SGHTA and FQGNSA. The CDR3 DNA reads TGTGCCAGCAGCCCGGGACTAGCGGGGGGTAAAACCTACGAGCAGTACTTC. Its protein product is CASSPGLAGGKTYEQYF.

The chain links TRBV9 to TRBJ1-1; D may be TRBD1 (5 bases). The CDR3 is 12 residues long. V was clipped by 4 bases and J by 9 bases, with 13 bases between them. Per germline, CDR1 SGDLS and CDR2 YYNGEE. CDR3: CASSPIDRQAFF. CDR3 nucleotides: TGTGCCAGCAGCCCAATTGACAGACAAGCTTTCTTT.

J is TRBJ2-7 and V is TRBV7-3, with 9 positions matching TRBD1. Trimming cost V 5 bases and J 2 bases; bases outside gene matches: 13. The length of the CDR3 is 17 residues. The germline gives CDR1 SGHTA, CDR2 FQGTGA. The CDR3 loop is CASSPGPPGQGTYEQYF. In DNA, the CDR3 is TGTGCCAGCAGCCCCGGCCCCCCGGGACAGGGTACCTACGAGCAGTACTTC.

In DNA form, the CDR3 reads TGTGCCATCAGTGACACAGACAGTACTGAAGCTTTCTTT. It translates to CAISDTDSTEAFF. This chain links TRBV10-3 with TRBJ1-1, with D possibly matching TRBD1 (5 bases). V gave up 3 bases and J gave up 5 bases, with 10 bases separating them. The CDR3 covers 13 residues. Germline V gene lookup returns CDR1 ENHRY and CDR2 SYGVKD.

The chain uses TRBV2 and TRBJ2-1, with 13 bases fitting TRBD2. Germline V lookup: CDR1 SNHLY, CDR2 FYNNEI. CDR3 size: 15 residues. J gave up 10 bases and V 6 bases, and 9 bases lay outside the gene matches. The CDR3 reads CASSSRTSGGQEQFF. CDR3 DNA sequence: TGTGCCAGCAGCTCTAGGACTAGCGGGGGACAAGAGCAGTTCTTC.

The chain joins TRBV19 to TRBJ2-3; D is unclear. Trimming removed 6 bases from V and 1 base from J, with 11 bases in between. Germline CDR1 is LNHDA and CDR2 is SQIVND (reference sequence). The CDR3 length is 14 residues. The CDR3 here is CASSSTLGTDTQYF. CDR3 sequence (DNA): TGTGCCAGTAGCTCCACTCTGGGCACAGATACGCAGTATTTT.